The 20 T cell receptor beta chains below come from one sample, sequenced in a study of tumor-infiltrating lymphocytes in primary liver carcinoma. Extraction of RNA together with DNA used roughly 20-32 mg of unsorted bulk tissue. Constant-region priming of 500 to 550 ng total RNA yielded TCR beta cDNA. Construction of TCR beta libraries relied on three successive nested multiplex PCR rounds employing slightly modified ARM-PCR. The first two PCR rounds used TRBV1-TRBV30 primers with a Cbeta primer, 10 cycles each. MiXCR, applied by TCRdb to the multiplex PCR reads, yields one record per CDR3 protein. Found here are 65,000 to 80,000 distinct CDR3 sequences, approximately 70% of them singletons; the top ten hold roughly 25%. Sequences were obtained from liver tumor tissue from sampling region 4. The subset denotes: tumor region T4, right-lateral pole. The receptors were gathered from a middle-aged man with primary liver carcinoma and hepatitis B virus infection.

The CDR3 loop is CASSIRPQTDEKLFF. The CDR3 DNA reads TGTGCCAGTAGTATTCGGCCCCAGACGGATGAAAAACTGTTTTTT. The chain joins TRBV19 to TRBJ1-4; no reliable D call. Looked up from germline, CDR1 is LNHDA and CDR2 is SQIVND (reference sequence). The CDR3 runs 15 residues. Trimming removed 3 bases at V and 6 bases at J, with 14 bases between.

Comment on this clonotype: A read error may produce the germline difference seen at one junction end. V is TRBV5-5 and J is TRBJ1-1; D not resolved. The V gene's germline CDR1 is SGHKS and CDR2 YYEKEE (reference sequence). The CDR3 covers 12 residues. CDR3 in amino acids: CTSRGRDTEAFF. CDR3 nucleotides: TGTACCAGCAGAGGGAGGGACACTGAAGCTTTCTTT.

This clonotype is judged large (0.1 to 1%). In DNA, the CDR3 is TGCAGCGGATTGCCGGGACAGGGGGTGGATGAGCAGTTCTTC. This sequence encodes CSGLPGQGVDEQFF. The V and J genes are TRBV29-1 and TRBJ2-1; 11 bases map to TRBD1. The CDR3 loop spans 14 amino acids. J lost 8 bases, V lost 7 bases, and 10 bases had no gene match. Looked up from germline, CDR1 is SQVTM and CDR2 is ANQGSEA.

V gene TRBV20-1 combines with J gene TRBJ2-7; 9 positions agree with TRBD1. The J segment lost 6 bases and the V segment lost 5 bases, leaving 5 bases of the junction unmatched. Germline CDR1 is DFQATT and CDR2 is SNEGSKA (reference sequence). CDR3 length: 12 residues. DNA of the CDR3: TGCAGTGCTTATACAGGGGGCTCCGAGCAGTACTTC. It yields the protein CSAYTGGSEQYF.

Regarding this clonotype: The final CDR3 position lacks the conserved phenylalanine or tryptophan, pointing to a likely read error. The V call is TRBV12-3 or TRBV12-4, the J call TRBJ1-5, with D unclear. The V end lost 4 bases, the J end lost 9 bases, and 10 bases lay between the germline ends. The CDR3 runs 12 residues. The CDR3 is CASSYEYRPQHY. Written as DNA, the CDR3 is TGTGCCAGCAGTTACGAATATCGGCCCCAGCATTAT.

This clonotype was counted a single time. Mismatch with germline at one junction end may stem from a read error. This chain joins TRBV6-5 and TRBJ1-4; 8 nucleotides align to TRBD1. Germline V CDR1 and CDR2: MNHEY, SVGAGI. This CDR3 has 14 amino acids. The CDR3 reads CASSSGTGNEKLFF. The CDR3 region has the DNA TGTGCAAGCAGTTCCGGGACAGGTAATGAAAAACTGTTTTTC.

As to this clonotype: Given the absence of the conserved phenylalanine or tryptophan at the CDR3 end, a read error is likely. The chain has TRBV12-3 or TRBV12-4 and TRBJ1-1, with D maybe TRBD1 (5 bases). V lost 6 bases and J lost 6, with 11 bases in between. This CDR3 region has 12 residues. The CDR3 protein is CASSAGSSEAFS. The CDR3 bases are TGTGCCAGCAGCGCAGGGAGCTCTGAAGCTTTCTCT.

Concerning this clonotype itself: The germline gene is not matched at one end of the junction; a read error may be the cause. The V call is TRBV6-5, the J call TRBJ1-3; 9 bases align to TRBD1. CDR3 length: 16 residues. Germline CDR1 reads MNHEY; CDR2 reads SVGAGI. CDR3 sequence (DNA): TGTGCCAGCAGACCCCAGGGGACAGGGATGGGAAACACCATATTTTTT. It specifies CASRPQGTGMGNTIFF.

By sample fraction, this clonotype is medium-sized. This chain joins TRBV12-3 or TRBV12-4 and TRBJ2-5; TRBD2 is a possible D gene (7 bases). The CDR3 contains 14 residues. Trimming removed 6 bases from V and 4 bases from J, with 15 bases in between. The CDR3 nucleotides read TGTGCCAGCAGGGGAGGGGGAGGATTAGAGACCCAGTACTTC. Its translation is CASRGGGGLETQYF.

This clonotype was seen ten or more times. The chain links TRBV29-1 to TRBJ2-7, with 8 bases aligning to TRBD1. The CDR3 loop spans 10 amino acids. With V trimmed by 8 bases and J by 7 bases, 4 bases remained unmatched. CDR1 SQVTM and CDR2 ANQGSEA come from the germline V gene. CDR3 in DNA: TGCAGCTTCCGGGACAGGGAGCAGTACTTC. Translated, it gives CSFRDREQYF.

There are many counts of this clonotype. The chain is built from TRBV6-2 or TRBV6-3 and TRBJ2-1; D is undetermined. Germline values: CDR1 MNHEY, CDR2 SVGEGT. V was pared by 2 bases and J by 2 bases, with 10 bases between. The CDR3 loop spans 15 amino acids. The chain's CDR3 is CASSYGASTYNEQFF. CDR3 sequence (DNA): TGTGCCAGCAGTTACGGCGCCAGCACCTACAATGAGCAGTTCTTC.

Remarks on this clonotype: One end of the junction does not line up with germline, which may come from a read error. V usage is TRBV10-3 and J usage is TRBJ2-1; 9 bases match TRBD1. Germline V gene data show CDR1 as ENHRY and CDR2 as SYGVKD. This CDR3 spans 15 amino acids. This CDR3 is CAFRSGQGSYNEQFF. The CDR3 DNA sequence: TGTGCCTTCAGATCAGGACAGGGGTCCTACAATGAGCAGTTCTTC.

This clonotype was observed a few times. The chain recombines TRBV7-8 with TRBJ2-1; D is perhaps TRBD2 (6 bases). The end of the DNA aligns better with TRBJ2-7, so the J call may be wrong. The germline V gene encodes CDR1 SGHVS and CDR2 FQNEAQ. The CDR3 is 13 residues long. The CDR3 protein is CASSHQGGAEQYF. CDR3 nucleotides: TGTGCCAGCAGTCACCAAGGAGGGGCTGAACAGTACTTC.

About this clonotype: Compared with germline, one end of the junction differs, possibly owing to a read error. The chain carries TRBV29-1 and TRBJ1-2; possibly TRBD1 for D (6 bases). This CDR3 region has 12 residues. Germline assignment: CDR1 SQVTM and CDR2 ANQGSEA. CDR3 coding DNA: TGCAGCGTCACGGACAGCTTCTATGGCAACACCTTC. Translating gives CSVTDSFYGNTF. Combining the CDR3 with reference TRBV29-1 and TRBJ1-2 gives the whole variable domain SAVISQKPSRDICQRGTSLTIQCQVDSQVTMMFWYRQQPGQSLTLIATANQGSEATYESGFVIDKFPISRPNLTFSTLTVSNMSPEDSSIYLCSVTDSFYGNTFGSGTRLTVV.

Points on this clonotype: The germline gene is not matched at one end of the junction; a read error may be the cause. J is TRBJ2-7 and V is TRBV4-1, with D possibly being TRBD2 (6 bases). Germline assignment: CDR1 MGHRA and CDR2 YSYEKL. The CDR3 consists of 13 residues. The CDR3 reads CASNQDVAEEQYF. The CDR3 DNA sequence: TGCGCTAGCAACCAAGATGTAGCGGAGGAGCAGTACTTC.

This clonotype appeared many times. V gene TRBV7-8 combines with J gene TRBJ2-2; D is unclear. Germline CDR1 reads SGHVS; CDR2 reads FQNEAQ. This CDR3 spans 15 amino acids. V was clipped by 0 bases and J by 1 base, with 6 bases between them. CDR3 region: CASSLAPGNTGELFF. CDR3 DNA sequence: TGTGCCAGCAGCTTAGCCCCAGGGAACACCGGGGAGCTGTTTTTT.

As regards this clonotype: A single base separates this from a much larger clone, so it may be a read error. The CDR3 here is CASSLSHDTDTQNF. CDR3 DNA sequence: TGTGCCAGCAGTTTATCCCACGACACAGATACGCAGAATTTT. V and J are TRBV28 and TRBJ2-3; D uncertain. CDR1 MDHEN and CDR2 SYDVKM come from the germline V gene. The CDR3 consists of 14 residues.

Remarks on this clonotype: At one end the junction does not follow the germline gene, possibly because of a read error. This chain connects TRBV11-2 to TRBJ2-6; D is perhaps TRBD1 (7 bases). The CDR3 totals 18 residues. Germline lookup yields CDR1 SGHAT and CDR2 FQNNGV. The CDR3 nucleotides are TGTGCCAGCAGCTTAAAGCAGGGGGGCCCCTCTGGGGCCAATGTCCTGACTTTC. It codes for CASSLKQGGPSGANVLTF.

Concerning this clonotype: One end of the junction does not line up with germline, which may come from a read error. In DNA, the CDR3 is TGTGCCGGCAGCGGCGGAGCTAGCGGGAGTAAGGATGAGCAGTTCTTC. It specifies CAGSGGASGSKDEQFF. The chain links TRBV11-3 to TRBJ2-1; TRBD2 matches 10 bases. Looked up from germline, CDR1 is SGHNT and CDR2 is YENEEA. This CDR3 is 16 amino acids long.

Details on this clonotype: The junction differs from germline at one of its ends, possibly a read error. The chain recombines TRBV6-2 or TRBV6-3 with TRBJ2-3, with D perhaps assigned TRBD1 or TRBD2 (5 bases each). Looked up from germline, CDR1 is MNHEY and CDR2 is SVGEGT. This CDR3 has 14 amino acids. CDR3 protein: CAGSYPGTIDTQYF. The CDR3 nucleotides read TGTGCCGGCAGTTATCCGGGGACCATAGATACGCAGTATTTT.